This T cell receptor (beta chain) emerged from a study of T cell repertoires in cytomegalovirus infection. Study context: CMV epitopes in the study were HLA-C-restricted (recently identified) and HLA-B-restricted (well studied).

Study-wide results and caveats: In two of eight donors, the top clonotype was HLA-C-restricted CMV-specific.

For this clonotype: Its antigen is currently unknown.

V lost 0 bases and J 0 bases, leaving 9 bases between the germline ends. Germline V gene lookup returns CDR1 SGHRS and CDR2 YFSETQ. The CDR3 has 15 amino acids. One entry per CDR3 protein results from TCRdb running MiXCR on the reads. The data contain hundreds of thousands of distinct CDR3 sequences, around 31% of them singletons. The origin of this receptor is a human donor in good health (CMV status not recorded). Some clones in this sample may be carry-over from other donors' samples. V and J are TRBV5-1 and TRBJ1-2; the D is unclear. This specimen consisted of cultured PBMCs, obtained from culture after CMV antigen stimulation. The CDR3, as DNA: TGCGCCAGCAGCTTGGAGGGCAGCACTAACTATGGCTACACCTTC. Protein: CASSLEGSTNYGYTF.